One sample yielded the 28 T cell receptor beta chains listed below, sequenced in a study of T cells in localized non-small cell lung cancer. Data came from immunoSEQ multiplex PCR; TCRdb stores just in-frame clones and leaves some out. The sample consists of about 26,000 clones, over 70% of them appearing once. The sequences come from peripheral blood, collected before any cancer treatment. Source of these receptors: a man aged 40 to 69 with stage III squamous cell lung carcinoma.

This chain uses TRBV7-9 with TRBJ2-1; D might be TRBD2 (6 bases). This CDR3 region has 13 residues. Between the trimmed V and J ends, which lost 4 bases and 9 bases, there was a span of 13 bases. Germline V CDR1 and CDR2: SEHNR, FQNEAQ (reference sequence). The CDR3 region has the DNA TGTGCCAGCAGCTATACTAGCTTTGGTGAGCAGTTCTTC. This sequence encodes CASSYTSFGEQFF. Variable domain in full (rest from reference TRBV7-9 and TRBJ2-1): DTGVSQNPRHKITKRGQNVTFRCDPISEHNRLYWYRQTLGQGPEFLTYFQNEAQLEKSRLLSDRFSAERPKGSFSTLEIQRTEQGDSAMYLCASSYTSFGEQFFGPGTRLTVL.

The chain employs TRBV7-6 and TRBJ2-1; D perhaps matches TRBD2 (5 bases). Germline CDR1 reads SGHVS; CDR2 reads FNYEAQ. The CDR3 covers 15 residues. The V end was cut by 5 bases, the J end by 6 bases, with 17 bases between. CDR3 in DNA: TGTGCCAGCAGCCTGCACCTTGGGAGTGGCAATGAGCAGTTCTTC. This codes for CASSLHLGSGNEQFF. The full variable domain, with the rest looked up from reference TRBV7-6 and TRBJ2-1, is GAGVSQSPRYKVTKRGQDVALRCDPISGHVSLYWYRQALGQGPEFLTYFNYEAQQDKSGLPNDRFSAERPEGSISTLTIQRTEQRDSAMYRCASSLHLGSGNEQFFGPGTRLTVL.

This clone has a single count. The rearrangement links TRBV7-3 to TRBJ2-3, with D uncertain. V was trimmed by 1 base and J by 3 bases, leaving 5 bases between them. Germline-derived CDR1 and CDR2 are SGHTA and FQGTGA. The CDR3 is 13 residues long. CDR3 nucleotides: TGTGCCAGCAGCTTAATTACTACAGATACGCAGTATTTT. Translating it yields CASSLITTDTQYF.

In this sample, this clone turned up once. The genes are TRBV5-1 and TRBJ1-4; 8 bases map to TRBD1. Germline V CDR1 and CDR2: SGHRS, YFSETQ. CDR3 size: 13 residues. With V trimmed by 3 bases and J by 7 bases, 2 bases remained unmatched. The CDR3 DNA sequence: TGCGCCAGCAGCTCAGACAGGGGTGAAAAACTGTTTTTT. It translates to CASSSDRGEKLFF.

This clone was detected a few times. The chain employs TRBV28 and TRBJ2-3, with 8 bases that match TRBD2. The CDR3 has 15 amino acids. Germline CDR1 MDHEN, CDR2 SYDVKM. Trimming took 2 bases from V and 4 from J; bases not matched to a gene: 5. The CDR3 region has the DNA TGTGCCAGCAGTTTAAGCGGGGGAGGGGCAGATACGCAGTATTTT. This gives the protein CASSLSGGGADTQYF.

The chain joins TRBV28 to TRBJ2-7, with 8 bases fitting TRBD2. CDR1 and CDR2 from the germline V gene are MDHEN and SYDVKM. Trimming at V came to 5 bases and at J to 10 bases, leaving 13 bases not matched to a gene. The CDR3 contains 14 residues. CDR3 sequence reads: CASSPPIRGGQQYF. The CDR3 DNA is TGTGCCAGCAGTCCACCCATCCGGGGGGGCCAACAGTACTTC.

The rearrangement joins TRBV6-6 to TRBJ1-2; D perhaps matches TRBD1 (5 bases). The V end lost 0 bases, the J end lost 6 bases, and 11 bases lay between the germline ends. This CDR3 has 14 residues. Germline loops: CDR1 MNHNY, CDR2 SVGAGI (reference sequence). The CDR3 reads CASSYSNQGDGYTF. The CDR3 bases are TGTGCCAGCAGTTACTCAAACCAGGGTGATGGCTACACCTTC.

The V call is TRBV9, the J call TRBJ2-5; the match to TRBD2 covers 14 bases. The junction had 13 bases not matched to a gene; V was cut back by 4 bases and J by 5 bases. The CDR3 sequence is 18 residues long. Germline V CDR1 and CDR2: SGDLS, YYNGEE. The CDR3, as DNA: TGTGCCAGCAGCATCGGGACTAGCGGGAGCCATAGGGCGGAGACCCAGTACTTC. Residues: CASSIGTSGSHRAETQYF.

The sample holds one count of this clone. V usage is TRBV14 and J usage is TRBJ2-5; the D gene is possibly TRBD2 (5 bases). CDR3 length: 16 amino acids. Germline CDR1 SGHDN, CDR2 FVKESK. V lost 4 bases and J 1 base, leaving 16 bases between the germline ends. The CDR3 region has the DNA TGTGCCAGCAGCCCCCGGGGAATTTTGTCCCAAGAGACCCAGTACTTC. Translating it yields CASSPRGILSQETQYF.

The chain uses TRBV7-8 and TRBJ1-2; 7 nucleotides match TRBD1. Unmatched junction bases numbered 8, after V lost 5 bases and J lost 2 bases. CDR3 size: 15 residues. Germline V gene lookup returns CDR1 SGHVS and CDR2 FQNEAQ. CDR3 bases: TGTGCCAGCAGCCGGAACAGGGGTGAGAACTATGGCTACACCTTC. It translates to CASSRNRGENYGYTF.

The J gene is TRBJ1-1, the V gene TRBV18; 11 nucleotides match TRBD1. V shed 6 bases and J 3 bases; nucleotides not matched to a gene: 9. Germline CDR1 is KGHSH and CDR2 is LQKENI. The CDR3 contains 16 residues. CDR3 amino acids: CASSGRTGGADTEAFF. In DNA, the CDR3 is TGTGCCAGCTCCGGGAGGACAGGGGGCGCGGACACTGAAGCTTTCTTT.

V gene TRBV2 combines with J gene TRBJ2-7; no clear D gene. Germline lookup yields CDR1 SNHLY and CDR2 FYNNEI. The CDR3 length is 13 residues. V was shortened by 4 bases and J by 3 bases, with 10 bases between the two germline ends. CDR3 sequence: CASSAGQSYEQYF. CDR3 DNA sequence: TGTGCCAGCAGTGCCGGGCAGAGCTACGAGCAGTACTTC.

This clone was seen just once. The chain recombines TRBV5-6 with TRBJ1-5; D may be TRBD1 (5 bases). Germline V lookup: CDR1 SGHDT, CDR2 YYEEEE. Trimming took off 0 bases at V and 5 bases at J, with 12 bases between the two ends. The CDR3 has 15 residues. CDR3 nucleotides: TGTGCCAGCAGCTTGGGGGGGTTTAGTCATCAGCCCCAGCATTTT. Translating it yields CASSLGGFSHQPQHF.

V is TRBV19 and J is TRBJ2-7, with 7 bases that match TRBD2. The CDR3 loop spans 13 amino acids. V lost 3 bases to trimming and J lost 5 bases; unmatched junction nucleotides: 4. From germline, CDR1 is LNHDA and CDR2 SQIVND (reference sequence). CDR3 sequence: CASSMGRGDEQYF. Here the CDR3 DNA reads TGTGCCAGTAGTATGGGACGGGGGGACGAGCAGTACTTC.

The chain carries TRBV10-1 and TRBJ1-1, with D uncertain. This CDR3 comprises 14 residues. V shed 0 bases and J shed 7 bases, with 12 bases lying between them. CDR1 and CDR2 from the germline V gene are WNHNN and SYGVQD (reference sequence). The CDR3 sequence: CASSESWEADEAFF. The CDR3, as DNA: TGCGCCAGCAGTGAGTCGTGGGAAGCGGATGAAGCTTTCTTT.

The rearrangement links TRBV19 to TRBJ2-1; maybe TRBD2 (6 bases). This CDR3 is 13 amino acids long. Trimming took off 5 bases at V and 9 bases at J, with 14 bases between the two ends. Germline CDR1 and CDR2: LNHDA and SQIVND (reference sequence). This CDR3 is CASSPGGMFEQFF. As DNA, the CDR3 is TGTGCCAGTAGTCCTGGGGGGATGTTTGAGCAGTTCTTC.

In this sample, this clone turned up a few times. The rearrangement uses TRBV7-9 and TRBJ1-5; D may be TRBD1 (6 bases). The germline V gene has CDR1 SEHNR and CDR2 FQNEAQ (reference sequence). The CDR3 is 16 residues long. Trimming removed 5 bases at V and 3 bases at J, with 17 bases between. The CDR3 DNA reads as TGTGCCAGCAGCCATGGGGTAGGGGGAAACAATCAGCCCCAGCATTTT. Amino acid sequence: CASSHGVGGNNQPQHF.

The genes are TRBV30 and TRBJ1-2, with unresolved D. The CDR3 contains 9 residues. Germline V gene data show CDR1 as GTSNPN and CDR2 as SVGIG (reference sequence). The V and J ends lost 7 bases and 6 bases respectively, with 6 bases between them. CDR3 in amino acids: CASNDGYTF. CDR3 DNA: TGTGCCTCTAATGATGGCTACACCTTC.

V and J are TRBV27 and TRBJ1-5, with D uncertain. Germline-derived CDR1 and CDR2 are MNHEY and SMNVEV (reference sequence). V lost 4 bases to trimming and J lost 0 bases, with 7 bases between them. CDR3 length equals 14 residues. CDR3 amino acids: CASSSGYSNQPQHF. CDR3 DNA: TGTGCCAGCAGTTCCGGGTATAGCAATCAGCCCCAGCATTTT.

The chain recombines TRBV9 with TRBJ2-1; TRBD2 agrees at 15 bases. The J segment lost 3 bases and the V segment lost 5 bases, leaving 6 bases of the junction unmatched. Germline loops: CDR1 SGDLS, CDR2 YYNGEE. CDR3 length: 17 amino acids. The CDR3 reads CASSKPGLAGGYNEQFF. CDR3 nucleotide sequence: TGTGCCAGCAGTAAACCGGGACTAGCGGGAGGCTACAATGAGCAGTTCTTC.

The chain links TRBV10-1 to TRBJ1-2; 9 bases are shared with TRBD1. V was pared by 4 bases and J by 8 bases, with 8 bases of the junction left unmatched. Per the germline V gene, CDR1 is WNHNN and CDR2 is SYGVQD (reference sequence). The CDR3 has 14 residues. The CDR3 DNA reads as TGCGCCAGCAGTGGAGGACAGGGGATCGGCGGCTACACCTTC. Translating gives CASSGGQGIGGYTF.

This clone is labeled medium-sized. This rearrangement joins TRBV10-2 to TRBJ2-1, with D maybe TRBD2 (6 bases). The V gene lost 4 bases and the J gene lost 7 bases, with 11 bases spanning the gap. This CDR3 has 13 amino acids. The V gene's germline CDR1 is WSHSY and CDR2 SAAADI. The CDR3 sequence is CASSGTTSNEQFF. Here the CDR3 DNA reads TGCGCCAGCAGTGGGACTACCTCGAATGAGCAGTTCTTC.

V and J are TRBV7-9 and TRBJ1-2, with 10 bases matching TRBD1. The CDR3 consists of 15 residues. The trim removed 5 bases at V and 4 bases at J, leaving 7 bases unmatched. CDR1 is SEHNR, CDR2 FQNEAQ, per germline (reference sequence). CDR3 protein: CASSPWTGGVYGYTF. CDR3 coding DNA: TGTGCCAGCAGCCCGTGGACAGGGGGGGTCTATGGCTACACCTTC.

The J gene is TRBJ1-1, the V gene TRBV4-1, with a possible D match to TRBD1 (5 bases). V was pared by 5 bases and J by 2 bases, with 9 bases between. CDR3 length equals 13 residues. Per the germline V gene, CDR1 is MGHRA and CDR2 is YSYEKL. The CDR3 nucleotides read TGCGCCAGCAGCGACAGCCTTAACACTGAAGCTTTCTTT. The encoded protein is CASSDSLNTEAFF.

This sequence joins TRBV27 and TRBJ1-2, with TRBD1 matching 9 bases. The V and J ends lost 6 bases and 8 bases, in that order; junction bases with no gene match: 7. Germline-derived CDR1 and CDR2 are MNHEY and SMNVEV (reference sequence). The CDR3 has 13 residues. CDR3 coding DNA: TGTGCCAGCAGAAGATCTACAGGGGGCGGCTACACCTTC. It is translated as CASRRSTGGGYTF.

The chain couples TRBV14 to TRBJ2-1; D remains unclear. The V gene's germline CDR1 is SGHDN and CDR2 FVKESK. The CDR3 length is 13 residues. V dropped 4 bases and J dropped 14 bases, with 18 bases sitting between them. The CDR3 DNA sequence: TGTGCCAGCAGCCGAGATCAGGCCGGGCCGAAGTTCTTC. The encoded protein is CASSRDQAGPKFF.

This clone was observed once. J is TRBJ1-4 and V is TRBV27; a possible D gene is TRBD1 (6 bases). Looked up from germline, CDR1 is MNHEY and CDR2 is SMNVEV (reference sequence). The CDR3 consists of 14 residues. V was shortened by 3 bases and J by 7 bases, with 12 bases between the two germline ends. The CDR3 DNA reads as TGTGCCAGCAGTTTGACAGGCCTTAGTGAAAAACTGTTTTTT. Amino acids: CASSLTGLSEKLFF.

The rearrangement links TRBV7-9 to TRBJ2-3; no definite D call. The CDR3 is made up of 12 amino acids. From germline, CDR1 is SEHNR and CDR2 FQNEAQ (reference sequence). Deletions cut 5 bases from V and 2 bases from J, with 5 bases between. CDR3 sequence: CASSPITDTQYF. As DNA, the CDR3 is TGTGCCAGCAGCCCAATCACAGATACGCAGTATTTT.